Presented here are 14 T cell receptor beta chains from one specimen sequenced in a study of cytomegalovirus exposure and HLA in healthy donors. Amplification used 60 Vbeta primers and 13 Jbeta primers. Method: immunoSEQ multiplex PCR; TCRdb's copy keeps in-frame clones and lacks some. The table includes around 150,000 clones, about 80% detected once. Sequenced material: PBMCs. The source of these receptors is a female donor in good health and CMV-seronegative.

This clone was detected only a few times. J is TRBJ1-2 and V is TRBV2; 9 nucleotides match TRBD1. CDR3 length: 13 amino acids. CDR1 is SNHLY and CDR2 is FYNNEI in the germline V gene. With V trimmed by 6 bases and J by 7 bases, 6 bases remained unmatched. CDR3 protein: CASRGTGSSGYTF. The DNA of the CDR3 is TGTGCCAGCAGGGGGACAGGGTCGTCTGGCTACACCTTC.

The chain carries TRBV2 and TRBJ2-5; TRBD1 aligns across 8 bases. V gave up 4 bases and J gave up 2 bases; unmatched junction bases: 3. The germline V gene encodes CDR1 SNHLY and CDR2 FYNNEI. This CDR3 contains 14 residues. The CDR3 spells CASSVRGRQETQYF. The CDR3 DNA reads TGTGCCAGCAGTGTCAGGGGGCGGCAAGAGACCCAGTACTTC.

The chain couples TRBV6-1 to TRBJ1-1, with D tentatively TRBD1 (5 bases). V lost 2 bases to trimming and J lost 1 base, with 8 bases between them. CDR3 length: 14 amino acids. Germline V lookup: CDR1 MNHNS, CDR2 SASEGT. The CDR3 reads CASSETGANTEAFF. The CDR3 DNA follows: TGTGCCAGCAGTGAAACAGGAGCGAACACTGAAGCTTTCTTT.

J is TRBJ2-2 and V is TRBV7-6, with 9 bases lining up with TRBD2. J gave up 0 bases and V 5 bases, and 1 base lay outside the gene matches. The CDR3 totals 15 residues. Germline V CDR1 and CDR2: SGHVS, FNYEAQ. The CDR3 sequence is CASSPSGANTGELFF. The DNA for the CDR3 is TGTGCCAGCAGCCCTAGCGGGGCGAACACCGGGGAGCTGTTTTTT.

This clone appeared once. V and J are TRBV7-2 and TRBJ2-5, with D unclear. The CDR3 spans 17 residues. The germline V gene has CDR1 SGHTA and CDR2 FQGNSA. V shed 0 bases and J shed 4 bases, with 18 bases lying between them. The CDR3 loop reads CASSLAPGFGSRETQYF. The CDR3 region has the DNA TGTGCCAGCAGCTTAGCCCCAGGCTTCGGTTCCCGAGAGACCCAGTACTTC.

This clone was seen more than once but under ten times. This CDR3 is CASTPEEGGSQPQHF. The DNA of the CDR3 is TGTGCCAGCACGCCCGAAGAGGGCGGGAGTCAGCCCCAGCATTTT. The J gene is TRBJ1-5, the V gene TRBV6-5; no clear D gene. CDR3 length: 15 residues. Trimming pared 7 bases from V and 6 bases from J, leaving 19 bases between. Per germline, CDR1 MNHEY and CDR2 SVGAGI.

The V and J genes are TRBV4-1 and TRBJ1-2; 8 nucleotides agree with TRBD1. Germline V CDR1 and CDR2: MGHRA, YSYEKL. The CDR3 totals 15 residues. J lost 4 bases, V lost 0 bases, and 4 bases had no gene match. CDR3 amino acids: CASSQDGQGGYGYTF. The CDR3 DNA reads as TGCGCCAGCAGCCAAGATGGACAGGGAGGCTATGGCTACACCTTC.

V usage is TRBV5-1 and J usage is TRBJ1-4, with D possibly being TRBD1 (6 bases). V lost 0 bases and J lost 0, with 24 bases in between. The CDR3 sequence is 21 residues long. The germline gives CDR1 SGHRS, CDR2 YFSETQ. CDR3 nucleotide sequence: TGCGCCAGCAGCTTGGGGTCCGCAGGGGCCTCCATGGGTGCAACTAATGAAAAACTGTTTTTT. This encodes CASSLGSAGASMGATNEKLFF.

The chain uses TRBV9 and TRBJ2-5, with 8 nucleotides matching TRBD2. V trimming: 3 bases; J trimming: 0 bases; junction bases outside the gene matches: 1. CDR3 size: 14 residues. Germline V gene data show CDR1 as SGDLS and CDR2 as YYNGEE. CDR3 sequence (DNA): TGTGCCAGCAGCGCGGGGGGGCACCAAGAGACCCAGTACTTC. This encodes CASSAGGHQETQYF.

The chain recombines TRBV5-6 with TRBJ2-7; TRBD1 is a possible D gene (5 bases). The V end lost 0 bases, the J end lost 7 bases, and 17 bases lay between the germline ends. Germline V gene data show CDR1 as SGHDT and CDR2 as YYEEEE. The CDR3 is made up of 15 amino acids. CDR3 region: CASSLVQGWTSEQYF. The CDR3 nucleotides are TGTGCCAGCAGCTTGGTTCAGGGATGGACGAGTGAGCAGTACTTC.

The V call is TRBV4-1, the J call TRBJ2-1; maybe TRBD2 (5 bases). The CDR3 is 13 amino acids. From germline, CDR1 is MGHRA and CDR2 YSYEKL. The V and J ends lost 0 bases and 6 bases respectively, with 6 bases between them. The CDR3 DNA follows: TGCGCCAGCAGCCAAGATAGCGTCAATGAGCAGTTCTTC. Translation: CASSQDSVNEQFF.

The CDR3 sequence is CSVEGSDSRLDTQYF. The CDR3, as DNA: TGCAGCGTTGAGGGTTCGGATTCCAGGCTTGATACGCAGTATTTT. The chain recombines TRBV29-1 with TRBJ2-3, with D uncertain. This CDR3 is 15 amino acids long. V gave up 3 bases and J gave up 6 bases, with 19 bases separating them. CDR1 SQVTM and CDR2 ANQGSEA come from the germline V gene.

The chain links TRBV30 to TRBJ2-7; a weak D match, TRBD2 (6 bases). The CDR3 is 15 residues long. Looked up from germline, CDR1 is GTSNPN and CDR2 is SVGIG (reference sequence). Trimming took off 0 bases at V and 5 bases at J, with 17 bases between the two ends. CDR3 DNA: TGTGCCTGGAGTGTACAAGGGGCAGGGAGGAACGAGCAGTACTTC. This encodes CAWSVQGAGRNEQYF.

This chain connects TRBV4-2 to TRBJ2-2, with 12 positions matching TRBD1. The germline V gene encodes CDR1 LGHNA and CDR2 YNFKEQ. The CDR3 is 16 residues long. V lost 2 bases, J lost 7 bases, and 5 bases stayed unmatched. This chain's CDR3 is CASSQQGQGAGGELFF. CDR3 nucleotides: TGTGCCAGCAGCCAACAGGGACAGGGGGCGGGCGGGGAGCTGTTTTTT.